This note documents a single T cell receptor (beta chain) sequence. It has no known antigen specificity. No quality values exist for individual bases; no much larger clone is one base distant. The data belong to a study of T cell clonotyping in hematopoietic cell transplantation (dated by TCRdb to the early 2020s). A note on the overall study: Pretransplant samples from recipients were collected after cytoreduction. Patient recruitment ran from late 2015 to early 2017, and follow-up continued until late 2020 or death. In the study, 135 blood samples were gathered from roughly 33 consecutive transplant recipients and their related donors.

Beyond this particular receptor, the publication reports: Only a small fraction of recipient repertoires overlapped donor repertoires, with over 95% appearing de novo at the given depth. The sample size was limited and the cells went unsorted, which meant the CD4 and CD8 repertoire contributions could not be told apart. After transplant, TCR diversity in recipients dropped, and pathologically expanded clonotypes increased progressively from day 30 to day 180. Broader TCR repertoire diversity after transplant was predicted by Inverse Simpson Index values from donors and from recipients before transplant.

With the immunoSEQ assay, which is a bias-controlled multiplex PCR relying on V- and J-specific primers, TCR beta CDR3 regions were amplified from genomic DNA. A second PCR step added a proprietary barcode and Illumina adapter sequences to the CDR3 amplicons. An Illumina MiSeq instrument was used for sequencing of the CDR3 libraries. In the authors' own workflow: Export and quality control were handled in immunoSEQ Analyzer 3.0, while downstream analyses relied on R Bioconductor and Immunarch. Repertoire metrics were calculated using only productive rearrangements within the normalized downsampled data set. In the normalized cohort, clonotypes with more than 5 templates were defined as pathologically expanded. The Inverse Simpson Index was used to measure repertoire diversity. The non-normalized data set was used for CMV-specificity analyses so that all clonotypes could be captured. Drawn from immuneACCESS, this table holds only the in-frame rearrangements with V and J called that TCRdb kept. Clones are partly lost; checked studies trace under half to an unresolved V gene and leave the rest unexplained. From that table come the V and J calls and clone size; the DNA was used to work out D and trimming. The sample has about 41,000 clones on record, roughly 80% of them singletons. The biggest ten clones account for 5.3% of the sample.

The intended sense of this specimen's time point label: recipient sample about 28 days before transplant, after cytoreduction. Blood samples were obtained from recipients approximately 28 days before transplant and at days 30, 100 and 180 after transplant. Nuclei Lysis Solution was used to extract genomic DNA from fresh or cryopreserved unfractionated peripheral blood mononuclear cells. As encoded in the germline V gene, CDR1 is SGHAT while CDR2 is FQNNGV. The CDR3 has 17 amino acids, counting the end cysteine and phenylalanine. Of the read, only the CDR3 DNA is kept; its 51 bases are in frame from base 1. Germline trimming amounts to 4 bases on V and 1 base on J, with 7 as the count of junction bases outside the gene matches.

The chain uses TRBV11-2 and TRBJ1-1, with 12 middle bases fitting TRBD1. The sequenced sample was peripheral blood mononuclear cells, obtained before stem cell transplant. The clonotype originates from a man in his sixties with myelodysplastic syndrome. Some clones in this sample may be carry-over from other donors' samples. The CDR3 region reads CASSSRDRGLANTEAFF. At the DNA level, the sequence is TGTGCCAGCAGCTCCCGGGACAGGGGGCTGGCGAACACTGAAGCTTTCTTT.